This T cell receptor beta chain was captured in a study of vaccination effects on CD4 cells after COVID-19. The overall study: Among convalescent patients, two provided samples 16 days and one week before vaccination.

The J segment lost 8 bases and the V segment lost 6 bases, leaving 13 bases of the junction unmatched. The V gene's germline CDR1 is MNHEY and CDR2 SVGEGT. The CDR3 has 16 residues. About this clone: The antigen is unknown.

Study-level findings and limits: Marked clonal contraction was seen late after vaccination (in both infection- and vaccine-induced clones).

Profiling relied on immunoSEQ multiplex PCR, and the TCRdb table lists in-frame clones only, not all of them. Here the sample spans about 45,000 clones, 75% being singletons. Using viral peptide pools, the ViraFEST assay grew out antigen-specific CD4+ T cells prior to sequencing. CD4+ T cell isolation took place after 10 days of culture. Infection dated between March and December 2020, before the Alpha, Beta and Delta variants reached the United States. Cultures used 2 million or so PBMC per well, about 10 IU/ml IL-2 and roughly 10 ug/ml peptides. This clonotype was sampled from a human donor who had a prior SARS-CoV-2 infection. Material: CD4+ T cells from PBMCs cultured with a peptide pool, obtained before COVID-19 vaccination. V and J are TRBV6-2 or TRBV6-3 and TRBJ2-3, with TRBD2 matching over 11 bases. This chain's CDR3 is CASSPLAGGRSVTQYF. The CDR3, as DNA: TGTGCCAGCAGCCCTTTAGCGGGAGGGCGTTCTGTTACGCAGTATTTT.